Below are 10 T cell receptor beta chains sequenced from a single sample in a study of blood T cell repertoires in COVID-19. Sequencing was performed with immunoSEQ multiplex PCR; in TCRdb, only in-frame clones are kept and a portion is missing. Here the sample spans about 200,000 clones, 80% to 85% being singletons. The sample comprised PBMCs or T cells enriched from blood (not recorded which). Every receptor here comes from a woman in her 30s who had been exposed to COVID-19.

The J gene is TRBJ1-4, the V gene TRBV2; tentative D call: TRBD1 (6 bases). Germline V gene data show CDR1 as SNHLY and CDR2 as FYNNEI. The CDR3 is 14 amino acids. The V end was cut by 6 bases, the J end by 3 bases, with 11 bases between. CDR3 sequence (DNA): TGTGCCAGCAGGCGGGGGGGCTCTAATGAAAAACTGTTTTTT. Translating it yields CASRRGGSNEKLFF.

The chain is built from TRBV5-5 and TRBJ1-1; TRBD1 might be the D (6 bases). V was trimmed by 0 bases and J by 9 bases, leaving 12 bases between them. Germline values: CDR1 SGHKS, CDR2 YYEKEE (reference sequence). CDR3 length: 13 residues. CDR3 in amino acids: CASSLESTGKAFF. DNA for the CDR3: TGTGCCAGCAGCTTGGAGAGCACAGGGAAAGCTTTCTTT. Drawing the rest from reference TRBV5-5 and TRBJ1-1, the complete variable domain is DAGVTQSPTHLIKTRGQQVTLRCSPISGHKSVSWYQQVLGQGPQFIFQYYEKEERGRGNFPDRFSARQFPNYSSELNVNALLLGDSALYLCASSLESTGKAFFGQGTRLTVV.

The CDR3 DNA reads TGTGCCAGCAGCGCCTCGGGGGATAGCAATCAGCCCCAGCATTTT. Translated, it gives CASSASGDSNQPQHF. The V gene is TRBV9, the J gene TRBJ1-5; maybe TRBD1 (5 bases). This CDR3 spans 15 amino acids. Germline V gene lookup returns CDR1 SGDLS and CDR2 YYNGEE. V was clipped by 3 bases and J by 0 bases, with 10 bases between them.

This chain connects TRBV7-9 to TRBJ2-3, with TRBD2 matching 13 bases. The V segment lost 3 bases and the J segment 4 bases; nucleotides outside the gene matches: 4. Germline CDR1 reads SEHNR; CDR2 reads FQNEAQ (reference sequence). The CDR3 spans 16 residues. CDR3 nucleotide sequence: TGTGCCAGCAGCTTCACCGGACTAGCGGGGGCAGATACGCAGTATTTT. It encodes CASSFTGLAGADTQYF.

CDR3 amino acids: CASSLGIDNEQFF. Written as DNA, the CDR3 is TGTGCCAGCAGCCTCGGGATCGACAATGAGCAGTTCTTC. V gene TRBV3-1 (or the pseudogene TRBV3-2) combines with J gene TRBJ2-1, with D tentatively TRBD2 (5 bases). CDR3 size: 13 residues. Per the germline V gene, CDR1 is LGHDT and CDR2 is YNNKEL (reference sequence). Trimming took off 4 bases at V and 5 bases at J, with 9 bases between the two ends.

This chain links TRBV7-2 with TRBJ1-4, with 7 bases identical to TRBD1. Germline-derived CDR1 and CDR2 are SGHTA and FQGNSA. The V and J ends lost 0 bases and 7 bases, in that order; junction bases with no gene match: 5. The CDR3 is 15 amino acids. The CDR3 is CASSLAGGAGEKLFF. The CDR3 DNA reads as TGTGCCAGCAGCTTAGCAGGGGGCGCGGGTGAAAAACTGTTTTTT.

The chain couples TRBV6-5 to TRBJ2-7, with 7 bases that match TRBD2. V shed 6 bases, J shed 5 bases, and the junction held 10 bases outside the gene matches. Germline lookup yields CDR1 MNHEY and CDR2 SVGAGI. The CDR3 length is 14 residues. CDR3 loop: CASRYGGTIDEQYF. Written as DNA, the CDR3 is TGTGCCAGCAGGTATGGCGGGACTATCGACGAGCAGTACTTC.

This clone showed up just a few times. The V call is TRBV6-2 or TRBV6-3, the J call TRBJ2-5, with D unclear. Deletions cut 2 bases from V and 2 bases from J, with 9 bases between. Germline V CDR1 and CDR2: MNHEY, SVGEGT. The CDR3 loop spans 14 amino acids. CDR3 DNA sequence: TGTGCCAGCAGTTACGGCCTACAGCAAGAGACCCAGTACTTC. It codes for CASSYGLQQETQYF.

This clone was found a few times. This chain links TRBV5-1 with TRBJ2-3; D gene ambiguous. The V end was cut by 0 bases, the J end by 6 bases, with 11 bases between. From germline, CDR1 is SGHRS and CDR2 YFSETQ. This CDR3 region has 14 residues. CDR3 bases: TGCGCCAGCAGCTTGGGCCTAGACTTCGATACGCAGTATTTT. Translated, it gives CASSLGLDFDTQYF.

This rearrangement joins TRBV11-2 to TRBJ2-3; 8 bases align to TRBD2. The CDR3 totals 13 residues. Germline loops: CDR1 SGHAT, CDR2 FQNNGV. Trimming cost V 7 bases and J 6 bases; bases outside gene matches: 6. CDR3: CASISGGVDTQYF. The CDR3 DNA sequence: TGTGCCAGCATCTCGGGGGGGGTGGATACGCAGTATTTT.